The rows below give T cell receptor beta chains drawn from one sample of a study of CD8 T cells in ankylosing spondylitis. TCRdb recomputed calls from the 5' RACE reads with MiXCR, one row per CDR3 protein. Seen here are around 490,000 distinct CDR3 sequences, approximately 5.3% observed once, and the top ten hold roughly 3.5%. Sequencing was done on a sample of blood, either unsorted or a sorted T cell fraction (not recorded which). These receptors were obtained from a male donor with ankylosing spondylitis. Both conserved end residues are part of each CDR3. D genes are given only for firm matches. Expanded clones are given a class, and other clones once, few, many or no size at all.

J gene	clone size	V gene	D gene	CDR3 DNA	CDR3 protein
TRBJ2-5	-	TRBV3-1	TRBD1	TGTGCCAGCAGCCAGGGACAGACGTCAGAGACCCAGTACTTC	CASSQGQTSETQYF
TRBJ1-3	-	TRBV7-9	-	TGTGCCAGCAGCTCAAACACCATATATTTT	CASSSNTIYF
TRBJ2-5	many	TRBV10-3	TRBD2	TGTGCCATCAGTTTCGGGACTAGCGGCCAAGAGACCCAGTACTTC	CAISFGTSGQETQYF
TRBJ2-7	many	TRBV12-3/TRBV12-4	-	TGTGCCAGCCTCATCGCAGGTGGTGCCTACGAGCAGTACTTC	CASLIAGGAYEQYF
TRBJ2-2	many	TRBV9	TRBD1	TGTGCCAGCAGTCGACAGGGATTCGCGAACACCGGGGAGCTGTTTTTT	CASSRQGFANTGELFF
TRBJ2-7	many	TRBV5-1	-	TGCGCCAGCAGGATGGCCTACGAGCAGTACTTC	CASRMAYEQYF
TRBJ1-4	many	TRBV7-2	-	TGTGCCAGCAGCTTTGGGACATTAACTAATGAAAAACTGTTTTTT	CASSFGTLTNEKLFF
TRBJ1-1	few	TRBV12-3/TRBV12-4	-	TGTGCCAGCAGGGAACAGGGATTCTTAGACACTGAAGCTTTCTTT	CASREQGFLDTEAFF
TRBJ2-3	many	TRBV20-1	-	TGCAGTGCTATGACGCCCGGCACAGATACGCAGTATTTT	CSAMTPGTDTQYF
TRBJ2-1	many	TRBV10-3	-	TGTGCCATCAACCCCGGGCCCCAGGGAGGCAATGAGCAGTTCTTC	CAINPGPQGGNEQFF
TRBJ2-7	many	TRBV6-1	TRBD1	TGTGCCAGCAGTGAAGAGTGGACAGGGTCCGGCGAGCAGTACTTC	CASSEEWTGSGEQYF
TRBJ2-1	many	TRBV29-1	-	TGCAGCGAATGGGACGGCAACAATGAGCAGTTCTTC	CSEWDGNNEQFF
TRBJ2-1	-	TRBV19	-	TGTGCCAGTAGTATAGAAGGATACAATGAGCAGTTCTTC	CASSIEGYNEQFF
TRBJ1-6	many	TRBV7-2	TRBD1	TGTGCCAGCAGCGCGGGACAGAGCTCCTATAATTCACCCCTCCACTTT	CASSAGQSSYNSPLHF
TRBJ2-5	many	TRBV5-1	-	TGCGCCAGCAGCGCCGGACCGAACCAAGAGACCCAGTACTTC	CASSAGPNQETQYF
TRBJ2-6	-	TRBV20-1	-	TGCAGTGCTAGTCCGGGGGGGACAGGGTTCCCTGGGGCCAACGTCCTGACTTTC	CSASPGGTGFPGANVLTF
TRBJ2-5	-	TRBV4-3	-	TGCGCCAGCAGCCAAGATGTCTATACCGAGACCCAGTACTTC	CASSQDVYTETQYF
TRBJ1-5	many	TRBV7-2	TRBD1	TGTGCCAGCAGCCCATGGGACAGGGGGAACTTTCAGCCCCAGCATTTT	CASSPWDRGNFQPQHF
TRBJ1-2	many	TRBV7-8	-	TGTGCCAGCAGCCATCGGACGGGGGCTGGCTACACCTTC	CASSHRTGAGYTF
TRBJ2-1	few	TRBV11-2	TRBD2	TGTGCCAGCAGCTTAGTGTTGGCGGGGGACTACAATGAGCAGTTCTTC	CASSLVLAGDYNEQFF
TRBJ1-1	-	TRBV28	-	TGTGCCAGCAGTTTAAGGGAATACCAATCCATGAACACTGAAGCTTTCTTT	CASSLREYQSMNTEAFF
TRBJ2-1	many	TRBV10-3	TRBD1	TGTGCCATCGCCCTCCGGGACAGGGAAGGTGAGCAGTTCTTC	CAIALRDREGEQFF
TRBJ1-6	many	TRBV20-1	-	TGCAGTGCTAGAGATGGTCAGAAAAGCTATAATTCACCCCTCCACTTT	CSARDGQKSYNSPLHF
TRBJ1-1	many	TRBV28	TRBD1	TGTGCCAGCAGCTCCCGCATCAGGGGGCGAGGTAATCGGGACACTGAAGCTTTCTTT	CASSSRIRGRGNRDTEAFF
TRBJ1-1	many	TRBV20-1	-	TGCAGTGCCTCGGACGGGATGAACACTGAAGCTTTCTTT	CSASDGMNTEAFF
TRBJ2-5	many	TRBV6-2/TRBV6-3	-	TGTGCCAGCAGTCCTTTGTCGGGAGCGATCCGAGAGACCCAGTACTTC	CASSPLSGAIRETQYF
TRBJ1-1	many	TRBV5-1	TRBD1	TGCGCCAGCAGCTTAGGACAGGTCTCGGACTCGGACACTGAAGCTTTCTTT	CASSLGQVSDSDTEAFF
TRBJ2-5	-	TRBV7-2	TRBD2	TGTGCCAGCAGCTTAAATTCCGGTACTAGCGCTGAAGAGACCCAGTACTTC	CASSLNSGTSAEETQYF
TRBJ2-3	many	TRBV29-1	-	TGCAGCGTTGAAACCCCCAGGGATACGCAGTATTTT	CSVETPRDTQYF
TRBJ2-3	few	TRBV19	-	TGTGCCAGTAGTATGGTACAGACAGATACGCAGTATTTT	CASSMVQTDTQYF
TRBJ1-1	-	TRBV6-2/TRBV6-3	-	TGTGCCAGCATCCTACCACCTAGGGGAACGAGAGCTTTCTTT	CASILPPRGTRAFF
TRBJ1-5	many	TRBV6-6	-	TGTGCCAGCAGTTACTCCCCCTTTAGGCCCCAGCATTTT	CASSYSPFRPQHF
TRBJ1-5	many	TRBV6-1	-	TGTGCCAGCAGCGACCACAGGGCTAATCAGCCCCAGCATTTT	CASSDHRANQPQHF
TRBJ2-3	-	TRBV10-3	-	TGTGCCATCAGTCCCTTCGGAGATACGCAGTATTTT	CAISPFGDTQYF
TRBJ2-3	many	TRBV27	-	TGTGCCAGCAGAGACGGTCCGGCGCCTCAAGCGCAGTATTTT	CASRDGPAPQAQYF
TRBJ2-3	few	TRBV24-1	-	TGTGCCACCAGTGATCTCGGGGACGGCACAGATACGCAGTATTTT	CATSDLGDGTDTQYF
TRBJ1-1	few	TRBV11-2	-	TGTGCCAGCAGCTTAAGAGGTCTGATAGAAGAAGCTTTCTTT	CASSLRGLIEEAFF
TRBJ2-1	few	TRBV7-6	-	TGTGCCAGCAGCCTACTAGATCATGAGCAGTTCTTC	CASSLLDHEQFF
TRBJ2-2	many	TRBV7-2	-	TGTGCCAGCAGCTCTAGGACTCGGACCGGGGAGCTGTTTTTT	CASSSRTRTGELFF
TRBJ2-5	many	TRBV7-2	-	TGTGCCAGCAGCTTACTGTCCAGGCAAGAGACCCAGTACTTC	CASSLLSRQETQYF
TRBJ2-7	few	TRBV6-1	TRBD2	TGTGCCAGCAGTACCCTGGGAGGGCCCTACGAGCAGTACTTC	CASSTLGGPYEQYF
TRBJ1-5	many	TRBV27	-	TGTGCCAGCAGTTTAGGGCAGTCTCAGCCCCAGCATTTT	CASSLGQSQPQHF
TRBJ2-1	-	TRBV20-1	-	TGCATTGGTAGTCGGACTCCCGGCTACAATGAGCAGTTCTTC	CIGSRTPGYNEQFF
TRBJ1-1	few	TRBV20-1	-	TGCAGTGCTAGAGTCGGGACTATTATGAACACTGAAGCTTTCTTT	CSARVGTIMNTEAFF
TRBJ2-5	many	TRBV4-3	-	TGCGCCAGCAGCCACGAGACAGGACTAGGAGAGACCCAGTACTTC	CASSHETGLGETQYF
TRBJ2-6	few	TRBV6-2/TRBV6-3	-	TGTGCCAGCAGTTCTCAATTCTCTGGGGCCAACGTCCTGACTTTC	CASSSQFSGANVLTF
TRBJ1-1	many	TRBV12-3/TRBV12-4	-	TGTGCCAGCAGTTGGGCGCGGGGGCTCGATACTGAAGCTTTCTTT	CASSWARGLDTEAFF
TRBJ2-1	many	TRBV2	-	TGTGCCAGCAGTGAAAGTGAGGGTTACAATGAGCAGTTCTTC	CASSESEGYNEQFF